The 2 T cell receptor beta chains listed next were all sequenced from one sample in a study of early stage breast cancer tumors. Generated by immunoSEQ multiplex PCR, the TCRdb table keeps only in-frame clones and is missing some. This sample has over 40,000 clones, with just under 80% found just once. The sequenced sample was blood. The receptors were sampled from a person aged 35-49 years with breast cancer.

The chain combines TRBV5-1 with TRBJ2-3; D remains ambiguous. Trimming stripped 4 bases from V and 2 bases from J, with 2 bases between. The CDR3 is 11 amino acids. Germline-derived CDR1 and CDR2 are SGHRS and YFSETQ. DNA for the CDR3: TGCGCCAGCAGCGTCACAGATACGCAGTATTTT. The encoded protein is CASSVTDTQYF.

The chain carries TRBV30 and TRBJ2-1, with unresolved D. Between the trimmed V and J ends, which lost 0 bases and 1 base, there was a span of 7 bases. Germline V gives CDR1 GTSNPN, CDR2 SVGIG (reference sequence). The CDR3 consists of 14 residues. The CDR3 here is CAWSVSGSYNEQFF. The CDR3 DNA reads as TGTGCCTGGAGTGTCAGTGGGTCCTACAATGAGCAGTTCTTC.